The 2 T cell receptor beta chains reported below all come from one sample, sequenced in a study of CD8+CD57+ T cells in acquired aplastic anemia. Patients who underwent sequencing had shown CD8+CD57+ cell expansion by flow cytometry. Genomic DNA, the template, was used for profiling of the TCR beta VDJ and CDR3. From the reads, TCRdb called clonotypes with MiXCR, one entry per CDR3 protein. The data show a few hundred thousand distinct CDR3 sequences, with around 30% seen just once and 0.75% to 0.95% held by the top ten. The specimen was sorted CD4+, CD8+, or CD8+CD57+ T cells (not recorded which) from PBMCs. The receptors here all came from a human donor with aplastic anemia.

The chain carries TRBV5-1 and TRBJ1-4; TRBD1 aligns across 7 bases. CDR3 length: 19 amino acids. Trimming at V came to 4 bases and at J to 2 bases, leaving 17 bases not matched to a gene. The germline V gene has CDR1 SGHRS and CDR2 YFSETQ. In DNA form, the CDR3 reads TGCGCCAGCAGCCTGAACGGACAGGCAACCTCAACCACTAATGAAAAACTGTTTTTT. Translated: CASSLNGQATSTTNEKLFF.

V gene TRBV4-2 combines with J gene TRBJ1-1; D not resolved. The V end lost 3 bases, the J end lost 6 bases, and 14 bases lay between the germline ends. The CDR3 runs to 14 residues. Germline CDR1 reads LGHNA; CDR2 reads YNFKEQ. The CDR3 reads CASSHDWMGAEAFF. The CDR3 DNA reads as TGTGCCAGCAGCCATGATTGGATGGGCGCTGAAGCTTTCTTT.